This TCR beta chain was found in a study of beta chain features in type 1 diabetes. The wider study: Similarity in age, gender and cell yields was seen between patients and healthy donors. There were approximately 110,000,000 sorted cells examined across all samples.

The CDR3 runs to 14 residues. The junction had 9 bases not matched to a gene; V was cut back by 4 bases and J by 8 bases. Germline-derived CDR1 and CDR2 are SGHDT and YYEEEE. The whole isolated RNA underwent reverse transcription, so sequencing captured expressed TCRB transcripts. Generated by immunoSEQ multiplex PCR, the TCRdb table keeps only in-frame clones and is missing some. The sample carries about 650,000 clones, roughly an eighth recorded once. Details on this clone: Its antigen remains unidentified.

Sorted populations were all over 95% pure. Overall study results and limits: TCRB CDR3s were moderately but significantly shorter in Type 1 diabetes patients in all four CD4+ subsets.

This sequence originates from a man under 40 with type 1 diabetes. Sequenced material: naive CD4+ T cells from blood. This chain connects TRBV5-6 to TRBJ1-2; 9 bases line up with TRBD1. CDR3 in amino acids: CASSIGQGHWGYTF. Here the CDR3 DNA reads TGTGCCAGCAGCATCGGACAGGGGCATTGGGGCTACACCTTC.